The clone carrying this T cell receptor (beta chain) was picked up one time. Its antigen is not identified. The data belong to a study of cytomegalovirus exposure and HLA in healthy donors. Nominally healthy donors were sampled, though unrecorded immune exposures were likely. J gave up 1 base and V 0 bases, and 5 bases lay outside the gene matches. Germline values: CDR1 SGDLS, CDR2 YYNGEE. The CDR3 sequence is 20 residues long. Amplification used 60 Vbeta primers and 13 Jbeta primers. Produced via immunoSEQ multiplex PCR; TCRdb's table is partial and in-frame only. This sample has about 160,000 clones, with roughly 83% found just once. The study's findings and limits: Reportedly, cytomegalovirus status was diagnosed with high sensitivity and specificity.

The source is a man in his thirties or forties in good health and CMV-seronegative. The specimen was PBMCs. The rearrangement uses TRBV9 and TRBJ2-6; TRBD2 matches 15 bases. CDR3 sequence reads: CASSVVGLAGGDSGANVLTF. The CDR3 DNA reads as TGTGCCAGCAGCGTAGTGGGACTAGCGGGAGGTGATTCTGGGGCCAACGTCCTGACTTTC.